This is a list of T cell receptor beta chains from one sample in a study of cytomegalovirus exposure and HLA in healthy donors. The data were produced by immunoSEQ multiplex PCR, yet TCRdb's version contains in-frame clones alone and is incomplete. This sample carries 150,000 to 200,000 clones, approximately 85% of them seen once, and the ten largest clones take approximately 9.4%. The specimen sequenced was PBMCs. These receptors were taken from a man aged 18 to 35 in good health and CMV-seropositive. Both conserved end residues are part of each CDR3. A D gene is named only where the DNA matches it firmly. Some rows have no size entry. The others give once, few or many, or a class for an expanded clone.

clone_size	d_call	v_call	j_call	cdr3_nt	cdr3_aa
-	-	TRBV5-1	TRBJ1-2	TGCGCCAGCAGCTTGGTACAGGGTGACTATGGCTACACCTTC	CASSLVQGDYGYTF
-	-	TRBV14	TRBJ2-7	TGTGCCAGCAGCTCGGTGACAGCCGTGTCCTACGAGCAGTACTTC	CASSSVTAVSYEQYF
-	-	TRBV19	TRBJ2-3	TGTGCCAGTAGTATCCAGGCCAACACAGATACGCAGTATTTT	CASSIQANTDTQYF
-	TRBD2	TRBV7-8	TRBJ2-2	TGTGCCAGCAGCTTAGCTGTCTCTGGGAGCGGGGTGGCCACCGGGGAGCTGTTTTTT	CASSLAVSGSGVATGELFF
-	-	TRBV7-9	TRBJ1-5	TGTGCCAGCAGCTTAGATGACTATCAGCCCCAGCATTTT	CASSLDDYQPQHF
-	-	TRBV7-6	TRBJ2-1	TGTGCCAGCAGCTCACCCCTTGGGGGGGGGCCCGACCGTTGGGCCTACAATGAGCAGTTCTTC	CASSSPLGGGPDRWAYNEQFF
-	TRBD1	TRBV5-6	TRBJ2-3	TGTGCCAGCAGCCCGAGACCCGGGACAGGGGGTTCCACAGATACGCAGTATTTT	CASSPRPGTGGSTDTQYF
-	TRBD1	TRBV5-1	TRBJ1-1	TGCGCCAGCAGCTTGGCCGAGGAGGGGGCAAACACTGAAGCTTTCTTT	CASSLAEEGANTEAFF
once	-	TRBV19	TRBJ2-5	TGTGCCAGTAGTTCCCGTAGACGACCGACAGGAAGGCAAGAGACCCAGTACTTC	CASSSRRRPTGRQETQYF
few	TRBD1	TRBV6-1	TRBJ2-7	TGTGCCAGCAGTGACTCCGGGACAGGCCCTTACGAGCAGTACTTC	CASSDSGTGPYEQYF
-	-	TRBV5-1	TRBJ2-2	TGCGCCAGCAGCCAGGTCGGACAGAACACCGGGGAGCTGTTTTTT	CASSQVGQNTGELFF
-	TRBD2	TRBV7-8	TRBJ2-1	TGTGCCAGCAGCCTAAGACTAGCGGGGGAATACAATGAGCAGTTCTTC	CASSLRLAGEYNEQFF
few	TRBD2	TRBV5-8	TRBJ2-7	TGTGCCAGCAGCTTGGTTCCTAGCGGGGGTCACGAGCAGTACTTC	CASSLVPSGGHEQYF
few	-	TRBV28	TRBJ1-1	TGTGCCAGCAGTACAGGCTACATGAACACTGAAGCTTTCTTT	CASSTGYMNTEAFF
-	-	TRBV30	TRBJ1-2	TGTGCCTGGAGTTCGAAGGGAAGCTGGGCGGGCTATGGCTACACCTTC	CAWSSKGSWAGYGYTF
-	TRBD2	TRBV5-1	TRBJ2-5	TGCGCCAGCAGCTTGGCCCGTGACAGCGGGGAAGTTAGCCAGTACTTC	CASSLARDSGEVSQYF
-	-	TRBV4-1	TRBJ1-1	TGCGCCAGCAGTTTGAGAGGGGGGAACACTGAAGCTTTCTTT	CASSLRGGNTEAFF
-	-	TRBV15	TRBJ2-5	TGTGCCACCAGCATCTACAGGGAGGAGACCCAGTACTTC	CATSIYREETQYF
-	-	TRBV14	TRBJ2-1	TGTGCCAGCAGCCAGGGAGAGGACAATGAGCAGTTCTTC	CASSQGEDNEQFF
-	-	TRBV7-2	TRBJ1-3	TGTGCCAGCAGCCCCTGGGGGTCGGGGGGCCGCTCTGGAAACACCATATATTTT	CASSPWGSGGRSGNTIYF
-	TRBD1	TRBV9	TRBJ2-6	TGTGCCAGCAGCTTAGGGACAGCTGGGGCCAACGTCCTGACTTTC	CASSLGTAGANVLTF
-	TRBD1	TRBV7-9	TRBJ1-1	TGTGCCAGCAGCCGACCGGGACAGCGGGACACTGAAGCTTTCTTT	CASSRPGQRDTEAFF
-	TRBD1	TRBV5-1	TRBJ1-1	TGCGCCAGCAGCTTTGCAGGGGGGAACACTGAAGCTTTCTTT	CASSFAGGNTEAFF
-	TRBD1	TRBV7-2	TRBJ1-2	TGTGCCAGCAGCTTAAACTTGGACAGGCCTATTAGTCACTATGGCTACACCTTC	CASSLNLDRPISHYGYTF
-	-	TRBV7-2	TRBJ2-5	TGTGCCAGCAGCTTATATGGGGGGGCGAATCAAGAGACCCAGTACTTC	CASSLYGGANQETQYF
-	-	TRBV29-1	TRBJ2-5	TGCAGCGTTGACCCACAGGGCGTCCAAGAGACCCAGTACTTC	CSVDPQGVQETQYF
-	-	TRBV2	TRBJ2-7	TGTGCCAGCAGGGTGGGCCGCTTCGAGCAGTACTTC	CASRVGRFEQYF
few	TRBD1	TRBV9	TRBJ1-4	TGTGCCAGCAGCGGCCGGACAGGAATCAGGGAAAAACTGTTTTTT	CASSGRTGIREKLFF
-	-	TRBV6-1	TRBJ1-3	TGTGCCAGCAGGGATACAGGGTCTGGAAACACCATATATTTT	CASRDTGSGNTIYF
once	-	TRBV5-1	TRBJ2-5	TGCGCCAGCAGCTTGGGAGCGCGGTCTGGCTTACGGGAGACCCAGTACTTC	CASSLGARSGLRETQYF
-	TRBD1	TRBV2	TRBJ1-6	TGTGCCAGCAGTTGGACAGGGGGCAATTCACCCCTCCACTTT	CASSWTGGNSPLHF
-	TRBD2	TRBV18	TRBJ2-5	TGTGCCAGCTCGCCGACTAGCGGGGAAGAGACCCAGTACTTC	CASSPTSGEETQYF
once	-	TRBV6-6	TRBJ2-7	TGTGCCAGCAGAATCGGGACTCTGAACTACGAGCAGTACTTC	CASRIGTLNYEQYF
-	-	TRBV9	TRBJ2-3	TGTGCCAGCAGCGCCACAGGAGGGCAGGATACGCAGTATTTT	CASSATGGQDTQYF
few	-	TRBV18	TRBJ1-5	TGTGCCAGCTCACCAAATTATAGCAATCAGCCCCAGCATTTT	CASSPNYSNQPQHF
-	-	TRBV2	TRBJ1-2	TGTGCCAGCAGTGAAAGTCAGAACTATGGCTACACCTTC	CASSESQNYGYTF
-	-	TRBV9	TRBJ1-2	TGTGCCAGCAGCGTAGTTCCACAAAATTATGGCTACACCTTC	CASSVVPQNYGYTF
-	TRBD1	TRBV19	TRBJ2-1	TGTGCCAGTAGTGTCGGACAGGGCTCCCACAATGAGCAGTTCTTC	CASSVGQGSHNEQFF
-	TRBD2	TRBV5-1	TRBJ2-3	TGCGCCAGCAGCCTGGGGAGGGGAGGGGGCACAGATACGCAGTATTTT	CASSLGRGGGTDTQYF
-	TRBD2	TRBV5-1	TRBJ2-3	TGCGCCAGCAGCTTTGGACTAGCGATGGATACGCAGTATTTT	CASSFGLAMDTQYF
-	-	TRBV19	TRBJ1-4	TGTGCCAGTAGGCCCTTGACAGCTCCGGAACTGTTTTTT	CASRPLTAPELFF
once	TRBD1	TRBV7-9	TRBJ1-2	TGTGCCAGCAGCCCAACGGGGGACAGGGGGGGCTATGGCCACACCTTC	CASSPTGDRGGYGHTF
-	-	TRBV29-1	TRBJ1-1	TGCAGCGTATTAGGGGCCACTGAAGCTTTCTTT	CSVLGATEAFF
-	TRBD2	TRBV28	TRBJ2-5	TGTGCCACCCTAAGGGTTGGTAGCGGGGGGGCGTGGACCCAGTACTTC	CATLRVGSGGAWTQYF
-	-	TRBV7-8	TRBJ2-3	TGTGCCAGCAGCTTATGGGGGCGGGGGAGCACAGATACGCAGTATTTT	CASSLWGRGSTDTQYF
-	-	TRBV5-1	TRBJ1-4	TGCGCCAGCAGCCCCGGACAGCAAACAACTAATGAAAAACTGTTTTTT	CASSPGQQTTNEKLFF
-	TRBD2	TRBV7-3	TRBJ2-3	TGTGCCAGCAGCTCTAGCGGAGCTAGCACAGATACGCAGTATTTT	CASSSSGASTDTQYF
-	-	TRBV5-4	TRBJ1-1	TGTGCCAGCAGCTTGGAGCAGGGGCCCCTGAACACTGAAGCTTTCTTT	CASSLEQGPLNTEAFF
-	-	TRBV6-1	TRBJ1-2	TGTGCCAGCAGTGAACAATCATATGGCTACACCTTC	CASSEQSYGYTF
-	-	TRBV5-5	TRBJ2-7	TGTGCCAGCAGCACACAGGGCCTGGAGCAGTACTTC	CASSTQGLEQYF
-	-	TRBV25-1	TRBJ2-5	TGTGCCAGCAGTACTTACCAAGAGACCCAGTACTTC	CASSTYQETQYF
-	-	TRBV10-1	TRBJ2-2	TGCGCCAGCAGTCTTACCGGGACCGGGGAGCTGTTTTTT	CASSLTGTGELFF
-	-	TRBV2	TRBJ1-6	TGTGCCAGCAGGGAGGACAGCTCCTATAATTCACCCCTCCACTTT	CASREDSSYNSPLHF
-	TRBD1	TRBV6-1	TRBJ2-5	TGTGCCAGCGTTATACAGGGGTATGTGGAGACCCAGTACTTC	CASVIQGYVETQYF
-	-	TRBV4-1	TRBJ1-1	TGCGCCAGCAGCCTTGGCCCGGGGAACACTGAAGCTTTCTTT	CASSLGPGNTEAFF